This TCR beta chain was sequenced during a study of blood T cell repertoires in COVID-19 (dated by TCRdb to the early 2020s). Study-level background: Collaborator samples came from the United States, Italy and Spain and covered acute and convalescent phases of COVID-19. The repertoires were made available in a free public database intended to serve as a resource for research on the immune response to SARS-CoV-2. The sample metadata nearly always contained a de-identified subject ID, COVID-19 status, age in years and sex. HLA class I and class II types, where available, came from metadata supplied by the sample provider rather than from assay-based typing. The prospective study material was composed of cDNA or gDNA derived from T cells, B-cell-depleted T cells, or PBMCs. Subjects who had been exposed to COVID-19, were actively infected with it, or had recovered from it provided the deeply sampled blood TCRbeta repertoires that made up the dataset. The samples were drawn from two sources: the first 160 participants of the ongoing ImmuneRACE study, and over 950 subjects contributed by 6 global collaborators. General findings and caveats noted by the study authors: How much clinical and demographic metadata was included differed by source and by participant, and the metadata was provided uncurated.

TCRbeta CDR3 regions were amplified from genomic DNA by means of the immunoSEQ Assay, a bias-controlled multiplex PCR. As for the authors' bioinformatics: Nucleated cell counts per sample were estimated from amplification of reference gene primers within the assay. Sequence reads were collapsed and filtered to measure the absolute abundance of every unique TCRbeta CDR3 rearrangement. For each sample, productive Simpson clonality was calculated as the square root of Simpson's diversity index over productive rearrangements. TCRdb limited this immuneACCESS table to in-frame rearrangements with V and J called. A share of clones is missing; checked studies link under half to unresolved V genes, and the rest is unexplained. From that table come the V and J calls and clone size; the DNA was used to work out D and trimming. The sample has 200,000 to 250,000 clones on record, about nine tenths of them singletons. The ten most abundant clones make up under 3.5% of the sample.

CDR1 SGHTA and CDR2 FQGNSA were looked up in the germline V gene. From the cysteine up to the phenylalanine, the CDR3 has a length of 19 residues. The DNA shown is the 57-base CDR3, in frame from base 1. V and J lose 5 bases and 3 bases, and a span of 26 bases separates them. Comment on this clone: What this receptor recognizes is not known. No base qualities exist here, and no much larger clone lies one base off it.

In Seattle, one collaborating source enrolled patients while the infection was active and tracked those patients longitudinally over the course of disease. Whole blood was collected in K2EDTA tubes by collaborating institutions according to the institutions' own protocols. For TCRbeta analysis, collaborators shipped samples in one of three forms: frozen whole blood, isolated PBMCs, or DNA extracted from either of those sample types. The rearrangement combines TRBV7-2 with TRBJ2-1, with a weak D call of TRBD1 (6 bases match). Specimen: peripheral blood. This TCR derives from a man aged 25 to 45 with COVID-19, enrolled during active disease. Here is the DNA: TGTGCCAGCAGCCCTCTAACCCGGACCTCAGGGGTTCGCTACAATGAGCAGTTCTTC. It specifies CASSPLTRTSGVRYNEQFF.